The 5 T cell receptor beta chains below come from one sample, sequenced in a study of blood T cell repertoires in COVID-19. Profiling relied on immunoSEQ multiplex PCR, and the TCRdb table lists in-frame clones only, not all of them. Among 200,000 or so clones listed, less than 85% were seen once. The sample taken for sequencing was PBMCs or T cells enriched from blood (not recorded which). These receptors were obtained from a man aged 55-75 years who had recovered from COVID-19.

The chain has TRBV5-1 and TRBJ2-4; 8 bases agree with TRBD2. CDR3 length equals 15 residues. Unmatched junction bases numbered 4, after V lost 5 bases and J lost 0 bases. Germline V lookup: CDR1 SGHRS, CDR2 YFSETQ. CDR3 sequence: CASSSGGVAKNIQYF. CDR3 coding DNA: TGCGCCAGCAGTTCGGGAGGGGTAGCCAAAAACATTCAGTACTTC. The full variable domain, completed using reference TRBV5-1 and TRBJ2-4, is KAGVTQTPRYLIKTRGQQVTLSCSPISGHRSVSWYQQTPGQGLQFLFEYFSETQRNKGNFPGRFSGRQFSNSRSEMNVSTLELGDSALYLCASSSGGVAKNIQYFGAGTRLSVL.

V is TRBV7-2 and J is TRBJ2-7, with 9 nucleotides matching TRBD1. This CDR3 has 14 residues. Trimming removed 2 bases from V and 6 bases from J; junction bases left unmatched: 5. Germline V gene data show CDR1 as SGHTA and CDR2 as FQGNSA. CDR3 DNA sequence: TGTGCCAGCAGCTTAAGGGGACAGGGCAGCGAGCAGTACTTC. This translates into CASSLRGQGSEQYF.

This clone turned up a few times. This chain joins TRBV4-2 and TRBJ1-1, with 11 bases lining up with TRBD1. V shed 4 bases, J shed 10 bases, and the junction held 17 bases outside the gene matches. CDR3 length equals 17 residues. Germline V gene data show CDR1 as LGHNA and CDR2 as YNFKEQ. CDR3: CASSPTGQGAQFFGAFF. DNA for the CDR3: TGTGCCAGCAGCCCAACTGGACAGGGGGCTCAGTTTTTTGGAGCTTTCTTT.

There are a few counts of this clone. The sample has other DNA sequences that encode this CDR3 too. The CDR3 DNA sequence: TGTGCCAGCAGTTTACTGGAGCACTATGGCTACACCTTC. Encoded protein: CASSLLEHYGYTF. This chain links TRBV12-3 or TRBV12-4 with TRBJ1-2, with no clear D. CDR3 length: 13 amino acids. The V end lost 2 bases, the J end lost 3 bases, and 7 bases lay between the germline ends.

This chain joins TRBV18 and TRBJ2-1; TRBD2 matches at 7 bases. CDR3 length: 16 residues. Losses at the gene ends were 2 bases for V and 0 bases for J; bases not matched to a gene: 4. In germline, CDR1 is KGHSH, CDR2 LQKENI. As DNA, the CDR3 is TGTGCCAGCTCACCAGGACTAGTCAGCTCCTACAATGAGCAGTTCTTC. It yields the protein CASSPGLVSSYNEQFF. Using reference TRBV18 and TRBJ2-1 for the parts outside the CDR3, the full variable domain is NAGVMQNPRHLVRRRGQEARLRCSPMKGHSHVYWYRQLPEEGLKFMVYLQKENIIDESGMPKERFSAEFPKEGPSILRIQQVVRGDSAAYFCASSPGLVSSYNEQFFGPGTRLTVL.